This record looks at one T cell receptor beta chain sequence and its context. Per germline, CDR1 MNHNY and CDR2 SVGAGI (reference sequence). CDR3 length: 16 amino acids. V was cut by 4 bases and J by 5 bases, with 21 bases left in between. These data come from a study of shared clonotypes between healthy human individuals. Some clones are missing from TCRdb's copy, which holds only in-frame ones; the method was immunoSEQ multiplex PCR. Here the sample spans fewer than 1.8 million clones, 97% to 99% being singletons. The V gene is TRBV6-6, the J gene TRBJ2-7; possibly TRBD2 for D (6 bases). The sequencing sample was made of naive CD4+ T cells sorted from blood. Regarding subset: CD45RA+ positively selected. This TCR came from a man aged 25 to 40 in good health. CDR3 amino acids: CASSSPVIGSKNEQYF. CDR3 nucleotides: TGTGCCAGCAGTTCCCCCGTTATCGGGAGCAAAAACGAGCAGTACTTC.